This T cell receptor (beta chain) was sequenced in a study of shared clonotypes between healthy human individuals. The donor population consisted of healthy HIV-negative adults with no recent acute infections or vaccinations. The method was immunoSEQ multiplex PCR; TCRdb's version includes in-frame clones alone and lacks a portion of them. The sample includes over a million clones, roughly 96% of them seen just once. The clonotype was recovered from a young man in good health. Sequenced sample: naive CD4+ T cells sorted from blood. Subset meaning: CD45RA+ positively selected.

This CDR3 reads CASTRGGTEAFF. CDR3 nucleotides: TGCGCCAGTACTAGGGGCGGGACTGAAGCTTTCTTT. The J gene is TRBJ1-1, the V gene TRBV10-2, with a tentative D call TRBD1 (5 bases). Deletions cut 9 bases from V and 5 bases from J, with 13 bases between. The CDR3 runs 12 residues. The germline V gene has CDR1 WSHSY and CDR2 SAAADI.